These T cell receptor beta chains were read from a single sample in a study of blood T cells in healthy people across ages. TCRdb re-called the 5' RACE reads through MiXCR, storing one row per CDR3 protein. This sample has around 1,600,000 distinct CDR3 sequences; around 40% occur once, and the top ten carry over 3.5%. Specimen: blood. All receptors come from a woman younger than 30 in good health. The CDR3 runs from the conserved cysteine through the conserved F or W. The D gene is left open where the match is weak. The size field is filled for only some rows; it gives once, few, many or a size class.

J gene	D gene	V gene	clone size	CDR3 protein	CDR3 DNA
TRBJ2-7	TRBD1	TRBV4-3	NA	CASSPVGTGAYNEQYF	TGCGCCAGCAGCCCAGTCGGGACAGGGGCCTACAATGAGCAGTACTTC
TRBJ2-1	NA	TRBV9	NA	CASSVTGNYNEQFF	TGTGCCAGCAGCGTAACCGGGAACTACAATGAGCAGTTCTTC
TRBJ2-5	TRBD2	TRBV20-1	NA	CSAFRAGSAMEQYF	TGCAGTGCCTTCCGAGCGGGATCTGCAATGGAACAGTACTTC
TRBJ2-3	NA	TRBV4-3	NA	CASSRGGSYGDTQYF	TGCGCCAGCAGCCGAGGCGGAAGCTATGGAGATACGCAGTATTTT
TRBJ2-7	TRBD2	TRBV12-3/TRBV12-4	NA	CASSLVGTRSSYEQYF	TGTGCCAGCAGTTTAGTAGGGACTAGAAGCTCCTACGAGCAGTACTTC
TRBJ2-7	NA	TRBV7-9	few	CASSDNTWEQYF	TGTGCCAGCAGCGATAACACTTGGGAGCAGTACTTC
TRBJ2-7	NA	TRBV6-2/TRBV6-3	NA	CASSTRVYEQYF	TGTGCCAGCAGTACCAGAGTTTACGAGCAGTACTTC
TRBJ1-2	NA	TRBV7-2	few	CASSLDPPYGYTF	TGTGCCAGCAGCTTAGATCCTCCCTATGGCTACACCTTC
TRBJ2-3	NA	TRBV9	NA	CASSVAPPQGARTDTQYF	TGTGCCAGCAGCGTAGCCCCACCCCAGGGTGCGAGGACAGATACGCAGTATTTT
TRBJ1-1	NA	TRBV20-1	NA	CSARDFGQRNTEAFF	TGCAGTGCTAGAGACTTTGGGCAGAGGAACACTGAAGCTTTCTTT
TRBJ2-2	NA	TRBV9	once	CASSVGLTDANTGELFF	TGTGCCAGCAGCGTAGGTCTGACAGACGCGAACACCGGGGAGCTGTTTTTT
TRBJ2-6	NA	TRBV20-1	many	CSAQSGANVLTF	TGCAGCGCCCAGTCTGGGGCCAACGTCCTGACTTTC
TRBJ1-2	TRBD1	TRBV5-6	NA	CASSPRDRALYGYTF	TGTGCCAGCAGCCCCCGGGACAGGGCCCTCTATGGCTACACCTTC
TRBJ2-7	NA	TRBV6-5	NA	CASKDRNYEQYF	TGTGCCAGTAAGGACAGAAACTACGAGCAGTACTTC
TRBJ1-2	TRBD1	TRBV12-3/TRBV12-4	NA	CASSSGERTGGLYGYGYTF	TGTGCCAGCAGTAGCGGGGAAAGGACAGGGGGCCTATATGGCTATGGCTACACCTTC
TRBJ1-1	NA	TRBV29-1	NA	CSVAENTEAFF	TGCAGCGTCGCCGAAAACACTGAAGCTTTCTTT
TRBJ2-3	TRBD2	TRBV12-3/TRBV12-4	few	CASSRAAGGMVTDTQYF	TGTGCCAGCAGTCGAGCAGCGGGGGGGATGGTCACAGATACGCAGTATTTT
TRBJ1-4	NA	TRBV20-1	NA	CSARRWQKNEKLFF	TGCAGTGCTAGACGCTGGCAGAAGAATGAAAAACTGTTTTTT
TRBJ2-1	NA	TRBV5-1	NA	CASSLQGMDEQFF	TGCGCCAGCAGCTTGCAGGGGATGGATGAGCAGTTCTTC
TRBJ2-7	NA	TRBV7-2	NA	CASSIGAFSYNEQYF	TGTGCCAGCAGCATTGGGGCTTTCTCCTACAATGAGCAGTACTTC
TRBJ2-1	NA	TRBV6-6	NA	CASNKRDMPFMDEQFF	TGTGCCAGCAACAAAAGGGACATGCCGTTTATGGATGAGCAGTTCTTC
TRBJ2-3	NA	TRBV27	few	CASSLRPSDTQYF	TGTGCCAGCAGTTTACGGCCCTCAGATACGCAGTATTTT
TRBJ2-3	NA	TRBV7-9	NA	CASSLGGMRTDTQYF	TGTGCCAGCAGCTTAGGAGGTATGCGCACAGATACGCAGTATTTT
TRBJ1-6	NA	TRBV6-1	NA	CASSDPEGEFGPLHF	TGTGCCAGCAGTGATCCCGAGGGAGAATTCGGGCCCCTCCACTTT
TRBJ2-2	TRBD1	TRBV25-1	NA	CASSAPTGGNTGELFF	TGTGCCAGCAGTGCCCCGACAGGGGGCAACACCGGGGAGCTGTTTTTT
TRBJ2-4	TRBD1	TRBV12-3/TRBV12-4	NA	CASRRTGDLLTKNIQYF	TGTGCCAGCAGACGAACAGGGGACCTCTTGACCAAAAACATTCAGTACTTC
TRBJ2-3	TRBD2	TRBV7-9	NA	CASSLATSGPTDTQYF	TGTGCCAGCAGCTTAGCCACTAGCGGCCCCACAGATACGCAGTATTTT
TRBJ2-3	TRBD2	TRBV7-2	NA	CASSPKTSDTDTQYF	TGTGCCAGCAGCCCCAAGACTAGCGACACAGATACGCAGTATTTT
TRBJ2-1	TRBD2	TRBV5-1	NA	CASSFGLAYEQFF	TGCGCCAGCAGCTTCGGACTAGCCTATGAGCAGTTCTTC
TRBJ1-6	NA	TRBV15	NA	CATRDGGSPLHF	TGTGCCACCAGGGACGGGGGATCACCCCTCCACTTT
TRBJ1-5	NA	TRBV10-3	NA	CAIRGHSNQPQHF	TGTGCCATCCGGGGGCATAGCAATCAGCCCCAGCATTTT
TRBJ2-5	TRBD1	TRBV3-1	NA	CASSQDWTGVETQYF	TGTGCCAGCAGCCAAGACTGGACAGGGGTTGAGACCCAGTACTTC
TRBJ1-6	TRBD1	TRBV7-9	NA	CASRSDRGSYNSPLHF	TGTGCCAGCAGGTCCGACAGGGGGAGCTATAATTCACCCCTCCACTTT
TRBJ1-2	TRBD1	TRBV7-9	NA	CASSLHKGALEGYTF	TGTGCCAGCAGCTTACATAAGGGGGCCTTGGAGGGCTACACCTTC
TRBJ2-7	NA	TRBV29-1	few	CSARWSNYEQYF	TGCAGCGCCAGGTGGTCTAACTACGAGCAGTACTTC
TRBJ2-1	TRBD1	TRBV11-3	NA	CASSLRWDRDYNEQFF	TGTGCCAGCAGCCTACGTTGGGACAGGGACTACAATGAGCAGTTCTTC
TRBJ1-1	TRBD1	TRBV12-3/TRBV12-4	few	CASSVRTGGFTEAFF	TGTGCCAGCAGTGTCAGAACAGGGGGCTTCACTGAAGCTTTCTTT
TRBJ2-3	TRBD2	TRBV7-2	few	CASSVLAASGNPGSDTQYF	TGTGCCAGCAGCGTACTAGCAGCTAGCGGCAACCCAGGGAGCGATACGCAGTATTTT
TRBJ1-3	NA	TRBV4-1	once	CASSLPGGNTIYF	TGCGCCAGCAGCCTTCCGGGGGGAAACACCATATATTTT
TRBJ1-6	NA	TRBV7-2	NA	CASRWRGTNSPLHF	TGTGCCAGCAGGTGGAGGGGAACAAATTCACCCCTCCACTTT
TRBJ2-1	TRBD2	TRBV4-1	few	CASSHTTSGGPPSNEQFF	TGCGCCAGCAGCCACACGACTAGCGGGGGACCTCCGAGCAATGAGCAGTTCTTC
TRBJ2-2	NA	TRBV6-6	NA	CASNFDSLGTGELFF	TGTGCCAGCAATTTCGACAGTCTTGGCACCGGGGAGCTGTTTTTT
TRBJ2-1	TRBD2	TRBV27	NA	CASSTWTSGVAYNEQFF	TGTGCCAGCAGTACGTGGACTAGCGGGGTAGCCTACAATGAGCAGTTCTTC
TRBJ1-5	TRBD1	TRBV12-3/TRBV12-4	NA	CASSTGQGSYGNQPQHF	TGTGCCAGCAGTACCGGACAGGGGAGTTACGGCAATCAGCCCCAGCATTTT
TRBJ1-2	NA	TRBV4-3	NA	CASSQVGWQRDYGYTF	TGCGCCAGCAGCCAAGTGGGTTGGCAGAGGGACTATGGCTACACCTTC
TRBJ1-5	TRBD1	TRBV10-3	few	CAISEGGQINQPQHF	TGTGCCATCAGTGAAGGGGGACAGATAAATCAGCCCCAGCATTTT
TRBJ2-5	TRBD2	TRBV7-2	NA	CASRLGLGKETQYF	TGTGCCAGCAGACTCGGACTAGGAAAAGAGACCCAGTACTTC
TRBJ2-3	NA	TRBV29-1	few	CRVKVGGRQGRTDTQYF	TGCAGAGTCAAAGTCGGGGGACGACAGGGTAGGACAGATACGCAGTATTTT
TRBJ1-5	NA	TRBV6-2/TRBV6-3	once	CASSYPQNSNQPQHF	TGTGCCAGCAGCTACCCGCAGAATAGCAATCAGCCCCAGCATTTT
TRBJ1-1	NA	TRBV20-1	NA	CSARQVVAEAFF	TGCAGTGCAAGACAGGTCGTCGCTGAAGCTTTCTTT